This T cell receptor beta chain appears in the sequencing data of a study of blood T cell repertoires in COVID-19. Study in general: The United States, Italy and Spain supplied acute and convalescent COVID-19 samples. Nucleic acid was either cDNA or gDNA, and it came from T cells, B-cell-depleted T cells, or PBMCs.

Per the original data handling: The authors estimated nucleated cell counts from reference gene primer amplification. Only in-frame clones appear in the TCRdb table, and some are missing; sequencing was by immunoSEQ multiplex PCR. The V and J calls and clone size are taken from that table; D and trimming were inferred from the DNA. The sample contains tens of thousands of clones, around 92% of which appear only once. The material sequenced was peripheral blood. The TCR sequence derives from a man aged 50-59 years with active COVID-19.

The CDR3: CASSFGLATETQYF. CDR3 DNA: TGTGCCAGCAGTTTCGGACTAGCAACAGAGACCCAGTACTTC. This chain links TRBV28 with TRBJ2-5; 8 positions match TRBD2. V lost 3 bases to trimming and J lost 4 bases; unmatched junction nucleotides: 4. This CDR3 region has 14 residues. From germline, CDR1 is MDHEN and CDR2 SYDVKM. The full variable domain, in which reference TRBV28 and TRBJ2-5 provide the parts outside the CDR3, is DVKVTQSSRYLVKRTGEKVFLECVQDMDHENMFWYRQDPGLGLRLIYFSYDVKMKEKGDIPEGYSVSREKKERFSLILESASTNQTSMYLCASSFGLATETQYFGPGTRLLVL.